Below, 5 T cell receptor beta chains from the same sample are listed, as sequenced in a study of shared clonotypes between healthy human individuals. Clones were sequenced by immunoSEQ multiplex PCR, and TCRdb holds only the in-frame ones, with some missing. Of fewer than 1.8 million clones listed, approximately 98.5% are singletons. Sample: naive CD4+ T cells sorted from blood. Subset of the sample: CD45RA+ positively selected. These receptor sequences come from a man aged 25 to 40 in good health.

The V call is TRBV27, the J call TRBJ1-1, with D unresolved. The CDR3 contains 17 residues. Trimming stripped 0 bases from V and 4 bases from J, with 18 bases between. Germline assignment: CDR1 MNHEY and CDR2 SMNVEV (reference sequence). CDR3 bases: TGTGCCAGCAGTTTATCAGCAGTGGGCTGGGAGGGCACTGAAGCTTTCTTT. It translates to CASSLSAVGWEGTEAFF.

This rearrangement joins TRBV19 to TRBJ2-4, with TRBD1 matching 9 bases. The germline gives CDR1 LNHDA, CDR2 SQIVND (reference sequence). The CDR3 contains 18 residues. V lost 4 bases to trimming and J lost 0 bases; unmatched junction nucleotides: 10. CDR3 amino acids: CASSTTGTGTLAKNIQYF. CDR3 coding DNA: TGTGCCAGTAGTACTACCGGGACAGGGACTCTAGCCAAAAACATTCAGTACTTC.

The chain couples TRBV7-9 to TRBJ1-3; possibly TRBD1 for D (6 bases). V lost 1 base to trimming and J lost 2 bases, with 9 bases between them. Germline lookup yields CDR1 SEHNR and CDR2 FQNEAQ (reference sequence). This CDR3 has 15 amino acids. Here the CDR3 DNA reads TGTGCCAGCAGCTTAGACGCAGGGGCTGGAAACACCATATATTTT. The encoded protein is CASSLDAGAGNTIYF.

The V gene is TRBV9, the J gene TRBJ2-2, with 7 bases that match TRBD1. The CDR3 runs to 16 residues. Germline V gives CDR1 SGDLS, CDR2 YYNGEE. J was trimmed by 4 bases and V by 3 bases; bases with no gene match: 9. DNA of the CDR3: TGTGCCAGCAGCGCATCCGGGACAGTCCTCACCGGGGAGCTGTTTTTT. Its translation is CASSASGTVLTGELFF.

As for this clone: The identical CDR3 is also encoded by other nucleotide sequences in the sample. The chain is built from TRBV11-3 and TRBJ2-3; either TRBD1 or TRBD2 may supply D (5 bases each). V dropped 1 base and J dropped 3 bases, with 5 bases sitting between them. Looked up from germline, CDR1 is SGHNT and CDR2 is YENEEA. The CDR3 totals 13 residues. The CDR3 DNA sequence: TGTGCCAGCAGCTTAGGGGGGACAGATACGCAGTATTTT. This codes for CASSLGGTDTQYF. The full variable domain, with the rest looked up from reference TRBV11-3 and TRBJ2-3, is EAGVVQSPRYKIIEKKQPVAFWCNPISGHNTLYWYLQNLGQGPELLIRYENEEAVDDSQLPKDRFSAERLKGVDSTLKIQPAELGDSAVYLCASSLGGTDTQYFGPGTRLTVL.